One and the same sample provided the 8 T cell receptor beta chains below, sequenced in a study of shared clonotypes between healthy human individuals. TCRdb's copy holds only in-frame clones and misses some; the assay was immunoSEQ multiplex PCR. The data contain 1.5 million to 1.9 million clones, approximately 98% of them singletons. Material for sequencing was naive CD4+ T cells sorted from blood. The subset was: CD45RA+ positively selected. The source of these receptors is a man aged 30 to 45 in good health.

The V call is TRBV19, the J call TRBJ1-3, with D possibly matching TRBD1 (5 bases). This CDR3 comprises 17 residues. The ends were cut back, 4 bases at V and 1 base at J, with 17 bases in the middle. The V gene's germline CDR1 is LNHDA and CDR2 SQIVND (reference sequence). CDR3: CASSSQGRAFSGNTIYF. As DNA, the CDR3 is TGTGCCAGTAGTAGCCAAGGCAGGGCTTTTTCTGGAAACACCATATATTTT.

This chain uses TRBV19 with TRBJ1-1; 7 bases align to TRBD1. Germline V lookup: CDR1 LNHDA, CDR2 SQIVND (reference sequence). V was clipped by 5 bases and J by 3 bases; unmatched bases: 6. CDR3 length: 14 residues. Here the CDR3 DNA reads TGTGCCAGTAGTGACAGGGCTTCTCACACTGAAGCTTTCTTT. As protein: CASSDRASHTEAFF. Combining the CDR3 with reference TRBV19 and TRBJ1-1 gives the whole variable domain DGGITQSPKYLFRKEGQNVTLSCEQNLNHDAMYWYRQDPGQGLRLIYYSQIVNDFQKGDIAEGYSVSREKKESFPLTVTSAQKNPTAFYLCASSDRASHTEAFFGQGTRLTVV.

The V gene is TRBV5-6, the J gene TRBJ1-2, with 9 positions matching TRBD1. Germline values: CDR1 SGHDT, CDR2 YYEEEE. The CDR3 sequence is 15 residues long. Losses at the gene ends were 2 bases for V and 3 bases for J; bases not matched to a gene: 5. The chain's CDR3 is CASSFTGGADYGYTF. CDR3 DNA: TGTGCCAGCAGCTTTACAGGGGGCGCGGACTATGGCTACACCTTC.

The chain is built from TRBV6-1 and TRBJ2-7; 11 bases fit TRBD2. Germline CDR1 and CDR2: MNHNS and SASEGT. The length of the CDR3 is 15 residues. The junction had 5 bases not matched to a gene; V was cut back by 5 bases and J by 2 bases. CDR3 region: CASSTTSGSAYEQYF. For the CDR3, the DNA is TGTGCCAGCAGTACAACTAGCGGGAGTGCCTACGAGCAGTACTTC.

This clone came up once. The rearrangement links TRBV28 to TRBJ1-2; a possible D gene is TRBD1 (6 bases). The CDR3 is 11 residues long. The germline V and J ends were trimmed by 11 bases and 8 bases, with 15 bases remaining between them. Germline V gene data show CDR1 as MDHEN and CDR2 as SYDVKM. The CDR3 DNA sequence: TGTGCCTATTCAGGGGAGCACGGCTACACCTTC. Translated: CAYSGEHGYTF.

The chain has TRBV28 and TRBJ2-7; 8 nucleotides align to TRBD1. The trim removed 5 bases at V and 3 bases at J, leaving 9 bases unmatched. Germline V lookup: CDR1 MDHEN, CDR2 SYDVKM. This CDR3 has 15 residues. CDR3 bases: TGTGCCAGCAGTACGCCCGGACAGGGACACTACGAGCAGTACTTC. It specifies CASSTPGQGHYEQYF.

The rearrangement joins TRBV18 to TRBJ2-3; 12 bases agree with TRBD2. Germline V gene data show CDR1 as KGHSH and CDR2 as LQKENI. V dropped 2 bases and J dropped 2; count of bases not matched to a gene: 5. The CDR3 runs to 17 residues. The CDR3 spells CASSPMGLAGVTDTQYF. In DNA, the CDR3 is TGTGCCAGCTCACCAATGGGACTAGCGGGCGTCACAGATACGCAGTATTTT. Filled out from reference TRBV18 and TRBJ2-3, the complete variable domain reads NAGVMQNPRHLVRRRGQEARLRCSPMKGHSHVYWYRQLPEEGLKFMVYLQKENIIDESGMPKERFSAEFPKEGPSILRIQQVVRGDSAAYFCASSPMGLAGVTDTQYFGPGTRLTVL.

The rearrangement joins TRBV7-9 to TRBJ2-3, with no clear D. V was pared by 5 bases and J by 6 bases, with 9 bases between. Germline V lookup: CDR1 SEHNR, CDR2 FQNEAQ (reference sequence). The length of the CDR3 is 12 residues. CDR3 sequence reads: CASSRSPDTQYF. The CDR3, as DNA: TGTGCCAGCAGCCGTAGCCCCGATACGCAGTATTTT.